This TCR beta chain derives from a study of shared clonotypes between healthy human individuals. The overall study: A donor's plate count was three for CD4 naive and three for CD4 memory; CD8 naive had two and CD8 memory one.

Assay: immunoSEQ multiplex PCR; the TCRdb copy retains only in-frame clones and omits some. The sample has over a million clones; over 95% are singletons. CDR3 length: 13 residues. Germline trimming cut 7 bases from V and 4 bases from J; bases unmatched to any gene: 8. Per the germline V gene, CDR1 is SQVTM and CDR2 is ANQGSEA. The chain links TRBV29-1 to TRBJ2-7, with TRBD2 matching 9 bases. The sequencing sample was made of naive CD4+ T cells sorted from blood. Subset: CD45RA+ positively selected. The clonotype was recovered from a man aged 25 to 40 in good health. CDR3 amino acids: CSALAGARYEQYF. In nucleotides, the CDR3 is TGCAGCGCATTAGCGGGAGCAAGGTACGAGCAGTACTTC.